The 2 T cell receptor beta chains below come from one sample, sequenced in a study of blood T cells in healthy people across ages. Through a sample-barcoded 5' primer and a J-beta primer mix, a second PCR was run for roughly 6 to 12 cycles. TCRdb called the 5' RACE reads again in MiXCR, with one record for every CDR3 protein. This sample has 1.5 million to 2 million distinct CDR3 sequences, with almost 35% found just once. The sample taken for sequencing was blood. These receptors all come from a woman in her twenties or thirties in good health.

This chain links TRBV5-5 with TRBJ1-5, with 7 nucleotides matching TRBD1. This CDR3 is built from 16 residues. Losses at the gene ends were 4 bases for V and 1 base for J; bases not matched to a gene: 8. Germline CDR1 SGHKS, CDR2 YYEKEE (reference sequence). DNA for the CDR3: TGTGCCAGCAGCGTATCCCGGGACAGAAGCAATCAGCCCCAGCATTTT. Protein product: CASSVSRDRSNQPQHF.

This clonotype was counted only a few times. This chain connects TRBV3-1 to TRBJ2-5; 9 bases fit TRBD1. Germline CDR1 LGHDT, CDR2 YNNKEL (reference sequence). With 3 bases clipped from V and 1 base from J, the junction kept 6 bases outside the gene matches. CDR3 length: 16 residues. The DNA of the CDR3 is TGTGCCAGCAGCCACGGGACAGGGAAGGGCCAAGAGACCCAGTACTTC. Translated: CASSHGTGKGQETQYF.